This TCR beta chain was profiled in a study of metastatic and nonmetastatic thyroid tumors. Germline V lookup: CDR1 PRHDT, CDR2 FYEKMQ (reference sequence). Trimming cost V 5 bases and J 4 bases; bases outside gene matches: 9. There are 15 residues in the CDR3. With MiXCR, TCRdb reprocessed the PCR reads. The table includes around 5,000 clones, about 25% detected once. The entire patient cohort was treatment-naive prior to thyroid surgery. Material: adjacent normal tissue. This TCR was sampled from a male donor with papillary thyroid cancer or a benign thyroid nodule (not recorded which). Some clones in this sample may be carry-over from other donors' samples. The gene calls are TRBV13 and TRBJ1-2; 8 bases map to TRBD1. The CDR3 nucleotides are TGTGCCAGCAGCGGCTTCCGGACAGGGCTCTATGGCTACACCTTC. The encoded protein is CASSGFRTGLYGYTF.